These 8 T cell receptor beta chains share one sample of origin, sequenced in a study of Tregs in tolerant kidney transplant recipients. The data were produced by immunoSEQ multiplex PCR, yet TCRdb's version contains in-frame clones alone and is incomplete. This sample has some 66,000 clones; roughly 90% occur once, and the top ten carry 9.5% to 13%. The material sequenced was CD8+ T cells from blood, taken before the transplant. These receptor sequences come from a human donor who received a combined kidney and bone marrow transplant.

The J gene is TRBJ1-2, the V gene TRBV20-1; D is unresolved. The V and J ends lost 8 bases and 4 bases respectively, with 8 bases between them. Germline CDR1 reads DFQATT; CDR2 reads SNEGSKA (reference sequence). CDR3 size: 10 residues. The CDR3 DNA is TGCAGTTCTGGACTCTATGGCTACACCTTC. It codes for CSSGLYGYTF.

V and J are TRBV2 and TRBJ2-7, with 13 positions matching TRBD2. With V trimmed by 5 bases and J by 4 bases, 2 bases remained unmatched. The CDR3 is 14 residues long. The germline gives CDR1 SNHLY, CDR2 FYNNEI. CDR3 amino acids: CASSRTSGGYEQYF. The DNA for the CDR3 is TGTGCCAGCAGTAGGACTAGCGGGGGTTACGAGCAGTACTTC.

The chain uses TRBV10-2 and TRBJ2-5; perhaps TRBD2 as D (6 bases). Between the trimmed V and J ends, which lost 0 bases and 5 bases, there was a span of 19 bases. This CDR3 comprises 17 residues. Germline CDR1 reads WSHSY; CDR2 reads SAAADI. The CDR3 DNA follows: TGCGCCAGCAGTGAGTCGACTCTAGCGTTCATCGGGGAGACCCAGTACTTC. Its protein is CASSESTLAFIGETQYF.

This clone was recorded only once. The V gene is TRBV7-7, the J gene TRBJ1-3, with 9 bases identical to TRBD1. CDR1 and CDR2 (germline): SSHAT, FNYEAQ (reference sequence). V gave up 5 bases and J gave up 5 bases; unmatched junction bases: 13. The CDR3 sequence is 17 residues long. The CDR3 nucleotides are TGTGCCAGCAGCCTGACCCCGGGACAGGGATCCAGAAACACCATATATTTT. Translating gives CASSLTPGQGSRNTIYF.

The rearrangement links TRBV30 to TRBJ1-2; the D gene is possibly TRBD1 (5 bases). CDR1 and CDR2 from the germline V gene are GTSNPN and SVGIG (reference sequence). V was pared by 5 bases and J by 3 bases, with 13 bases between. The CDR3 loop spans 13 amino acids. CDR3 protein: CAWFRDYHYGYTF. The DNA of the CDR3 is TGTGCCTGGTTCAGGGATTATCACTATGGCTACACCTTC.

This chain connects TRBV7-9 to TRBJ1-2; a possible D gene is TRBD1 (5 bases). This CDR3 is built from 13 residues. The V end lost 5 bases, the J end lost 6 bases, and 13 bases lay between the germline ends. Germline CDR1 SEHNR, CDR2 FQNEAQ (reference sequence). Here the CDR3 DNA reads TGTGCCAGCAGCCTACACACGGGGGATGGCTACACCTTC. Protein sequence: CASSLHTGDGYTF.

This sequence joins TRBV25-1 and TRBJ2-5; 8 bases align to TRBD1. Germline assignment: CDR1 MGHDK and CDR2 SYGVNS. Trimming removed 4 bases from V and 3 bases from J; junction bases left unmatched: 7. The CDR3 extends over 15 amino acids. The CDR3 here is CASSGWDRQKETQYF. The DNA of the CDR3 is TGTGCCAGCAGTGGTTGGGACAGGCAGAAAGAGACCCAGTACTTC. Using reference TRBV25-1 and TRBJ2-5 for the parts outside the CDR3, the full variable domain is EADIYQTPRYLVIGTGKKITLECSQTMGHDKMYWYQQDPGMELHLIHYSYGVNSTEKGDLSSESTVSRIRTEHFPLTLESARPSHTSQYLCASSGWDRQKETQYFGPGTRLLVL.

The chain employs TRBV27 and TRBJ2-1; weak D call: TRBD1 (6 bases). CDR1 is MNHEY and CDR2 is SMNVEV in the germline V gene (reference sequence). V gave up 4 bases and J gave up 7 bases, with 8 bases separating them. The CDR3 contains 12 residues. CDR3 coding DNA: TGTGCCAGCAGTTACCAGGGGAATGAGCAGTTCTTC. Translated: CASSYQGNEQFF.